This T cell receptor (beta chain) was obtained from a study of graft-versus-host responses after intestinal transplantation. For the study at large: Transplants were multivisceral, liver-intestinal, or isolated intestinal. Study-level points and caveats: Circulating GvH clones peaking coincided with falling HvG clones soon after transplant. When patients had graft-donor T cell macrochimerism, their allografts held high graft-versus-host to host-versus-graft clonal ratios.

Details on this clone: The antigen remains unidentified.

V lost 7 bases, J lost 10 bases, and 7 bases stayed unmatched. Germline CDR1 is MNHEY and CDR2 is SMNVEV (reference sequence). The CDR3 sequence is 12 residues long. The data were produced by immunoSEQ multiplex PCR, yet TCRdb's version contains in-frame clones alone and is incomplete. Counted here are 65,000 to 90,000 clones, around 93% occurring once; the ten biggest clones make up 7.6%. This chain links TRBV27 with TRBJ1-2; 9 positions match TRBD1. Source: unstimulated CD8+ T cells sorted from spleen or lymph node cells, taken before transplant. This TCR derives from a human donor who was the organ donor for an intestinal transplant. CDR3 region: CASKQGARAYTF. CDR3 DNA: TGTGCCAGCAAACAGGGGGCGCGGGCCTACACCTTC.